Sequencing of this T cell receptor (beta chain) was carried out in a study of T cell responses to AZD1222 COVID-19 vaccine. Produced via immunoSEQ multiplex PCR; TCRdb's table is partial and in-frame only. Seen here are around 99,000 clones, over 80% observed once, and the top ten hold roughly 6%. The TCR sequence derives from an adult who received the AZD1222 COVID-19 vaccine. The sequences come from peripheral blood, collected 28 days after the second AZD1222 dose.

Here the CDR3 reads CASTELAGEGEQFF. The CDR3 nucleotides are TGCGCCAGCACCGAACTAGCGGGAGAAGGTGAGCAGTTCTTC. The chain carries TRBV5-1 and TRBJ2-1; the match to TRBD2 covers 11 bases. The junction had 8 bases not matched to a gene; V was cut back by 6 bases and J by 9 bases. The CDR3 has 14 residues. The germline V gene encodes CDR1 SGHRS and CDR2 YFSETQ.